Here is one TCR beta chain with its context. This specimen comes from a study of OX40 agonist ivuxolimab in advanced cancers. Produced via immunoSEQ multiplex PCR; TCRdb's table is partial and in-frame only. The sample lists nearly 80,000 clones, approximately 80% occurring once. Trimming removed 7 bases at V and 3 bases at J, with 10 bases between. There are 13 residues in the CDR3. The germline V gene has CDR1 SNHLY and CDR2 FYNNEI. Material: CD4+ or CD8+ T cells sorted from blood, obtained in a trial of the OX40 agonist ivuxolimab. This TCR came from an adult with an advanced solid tumor such as melanoma, head and neck, liver or kidney cancer. The chain carries TRBV2 and TRBJ1-5; D is ambiguous. CDR3 sequence reads: CASTPQLNQPQHF. In nucleotides, the CDR3 is TGTGCCAGCACCCCACAGCTCAATCAGCCCCAGCATTTT. Variable domain in full (rest from reference TRBV2 and TRBJ1-5): EPEVTQTPSHQVTQMGQEVILRCVPISNHLYFYWYRQILGQKVEFLVSFYNNEISEKSEIFDDQFSVERPDGSNFTLKIRSTKLEDSAMYFCASTPQLNQPQHFGDGTRLSIL.